The 14 T cell receptor beta chains below all came from one sample that was sequenced in a study of T cell responses to AZD1222 COVID-19 vaccine. TCRdb's copy holds only in-frame clones and misses some; the assay was immunoSEQ multiplex PCR. The table includes 50,000 to 60,000 clones, approximately 88% detected once. The sample was peripheral blood, taken on day 0 of AZD1222 vaccination. The source of these receptors is an adult in good health.

DNA for the CDR3: TGCGCCAGCAGCCAAGAAAGAGTGAATGAAAAACTGTTTTTT. It is translated as CASSQERVNEKLFF. This chain connects TRBV4-1 to TRBJ1-4; D unresolved. This CDR3 spans 14 amino acids. Trimming took 0 bases from V and 5 from J, leaving 7 bases between them. CDR1 MGHRA and CDR2 YSYEKL come from the germline V gene.

V is TRBV19 and J is TRBJ2-6; the match to TRBD1 covers 8 bases. The CDR3 sequence is 18 residues long. V gave up 4 bases and J gave up 4 bases; unmatched junction bases: 12. From germline, CDR1 is LNHDA and CDR2 SQIVND (reference sequence). DNA for the CDR3: TGTGCCAGTAGTAGTCGGACAGGGAGAGTTGGAGGGGCCAACGTCCTGACTTTC. Its translation is CASSSRTGRVGGANVLTF.

The gene calls are TRBV9 and TRBJ2-5; D may be TRBD2 (6 bases). Per germline, CDR1 SGDLS and CDR2 YYNGEE. This CDR3 is 15 amino acids long. Trimming removed 0 bases from V and 6 bases from J, with 15 bases in between. The CDR3: CASSVGAEEGKTQYF. CDR3 DNA: TGTGCCAGCAGCGTAGGAGCGGAGGAGGGAAAGACCCAGTACTTC.

The chain has TRBV30 and TRBJ1-2, with D hard to call. The V end was cut by 0 bases, the J end by 3 bases, with 5 bases between. There are 12 residues in the CDR3. CDR1 is GTSNPN, CDR2 SVGIG, per germline (reference sequence). The CDR3 DNA reads TGTGCCTGGAGTGTACAGTACTATGGCTACACCTTC. This translates into CAWSVQYYGYTF.

This clone showed up just once. The chain is built from TRBV19 and TRBJ2-2, with D perhaps matching TRBD1 (6 bases). This CDR3 contains 16 residues. V lost 2 bases and J lost 5, with 15 bases in between. The germline CDR1 and CDR2 sequences are LNHDA and SQIVND (reference sequence). CDR3 amino acids: CASSINSGAPTGELFF. CDR3 coding DNA: TGTGCCAGTAGTATAAATTCAGGGGCGCCGACCGGGGAGCTGTTTTTT.

This clone was counted between two and nine times. CDR3 coding DNA: TGTGCCAGCAGCGTCCGTAGCGGGGTTTACCAAGAGACCCAGTACTTC. It is translated as CASSVRSGVYQETQYF. V usage is TRBV7-9 and J usage is TRBJ2-5; 8 positions agree with TRBD2. The V segment lost 5 bases and the J segment 0 bases; nucleotides outside the gene matches: 8. The germline gives CDR1 SEHNR, CDR2 FQNEAQ (reference sequence). The CDR3 contains 16 residues.

The rearrangement joins TRBV2 to TRBJ2-1; D gene ambiguous. CDR1 SNHLY and CDR2 FYNNEI come from the germline V gene. This CDR3 region has 12 residues. V was shortened by 6 bases and J by 8 bases, with 11 bases between the two germline ends. CDR3 region: CASSPGPDEQFF. In DNA, the CDR3 is TGTGCCAGCAGCCCCGGGCCGGATGAGCAGTTCTTC.

This clone appeared a few times. The rearrangement uses TRBV30 and TRBJ1-6, with TRBD1 as a possible D gene (6 bases). The CDR3 totals 15 residues. The V and J ends lost 1 base and 9 bases respectively, with 16 bases between them. The V gene's germline CDR1 is GTSNPN and CDR2 SVGIG (reference sequence). CDR3 in amino acids: CAWSANSGVGSPLHF. The DNA for the CDR3 is TGTGCCTGGAGTGCGAACTCAGGGGTAGGTTCACCCCTCCACTTT.

This chain joins TRBV23-1 and TRBJ2-1; TRBD1 matches 7 bases. TRBV23-1 has ORF status, its function being uncertain. Unmatched junction bases numbered 16, after V lost 4 bases and J lost 4 bases. The CDR3 runs 18 residues. CDR3 sequence reads: CASSPPDCDRDLYNEQFF. In nucleotides, the CDR3 is TGCGCCAGCAGTCCCCCGGATTGCGACAGGGACCTTTACAATGAGCAGTTCTTC.

The chain combines TRBV3-1 (or the pseudogene TRBV3-2) with TRBJ2-3; no firm D call. The V gene lost 0 bases and the J gene lost 8 bases, with 12 bases spanning the gap. Germline CDR1 and CDR2: LGHDT and YNNKEL (reference sequence). This CDR3 has 14 residues. Here the CDR3 reads CASSQDFERPTQYF. CDR3 nucleotide sequence: TGTGCCAGCAGCCAAGATTTTGAGCGTCCTACGCAGTATTTT.

The chain uses TRBV29-1 and TRBJ2-7; no firm D call. Deletions cut 7 bases from V and 5 bases from J, with 18 bases between. Germline CDR1 SQVTM, CDR2 ANQGSEA. CDR3 size: 13 residues. CDR3 protein: CSGISAGLHEQYF. CDR3 bases: TGCAGCGGAATATCTGCCGGTCTCCACGAGCAGTACTTC.

J is TRBJ2-1 and V is TRBV24-1, with a tentative D call TRBD2 (5 bases). Trimming pared 0 bases from V and 4 bases from J, leaving 9 bases between. The V gene's germline CDR1 is KGHDR and CDR2 SFDVKD. The CDR3 length is 15 residues. The CDR3 region is CATSDLHGGYNEQFF. The CDR3 DNA is TGTGCCACCAGTGATTTGCACGGAGGTTACAATGAGCAGTTCTTC.

The CDR3: CASSKGGGSETQYF. The CDR3 bases are TGCGCCAGCAGCAAAGGAGGGGGGAGTGAGACCCAGTACTTC. The rearrangement uses TRBV5-1 and TRBJ2-5; the D call may be TRBD1 or TRBD2 (6 bases each). The CDR3 loop spans 14 amino acids. CDR1 and CDR2 from the germline V gene are SGHRS and YFSETQ. V lost 4 bases and J lost 5, with 15 bases in between.

The chain combines TRBV7-9 with TRBJ1-5; 10 nucleotides match TRBD1. Trimming cost V 4 bases and J 8 bases; bases outside gene matches: 11. CDR1 and CDR2 (germline): SEHNR, FQNEAQ (reference sequence). CDR3 length: 16 amino acids. The CDR3 reads CASSSSTGTGEEPQHF. The CDR3 DNA reads TGTGCCAGCAGCTCAAGTACCGGGACAGGGGAGGAGCCCCAGCATTTT.